Shown below are 7 T cell receptor beta chains from a single sample sequenced in a study of tumor-infiltrating lymphocytes in localized non-small cell lung cancer. The method was immunoSEQ multiplex PCR; TCRdb's version includes in-frame clones alone and lacks a portion of them. The table includes 7,000 to 9,500 clones, roughly three quarters detected once. Material for sequencing was uninvolved lung tissue not adjacent to the tumor. Receptors were obtained from a human donor with non-small cell lung cancer.

This clone was recorded a few times. The chain links TRBV19 to TRBJ1-1; D is unclear. There are 14 residues in the CDR3. Germline loops: CDR1 LNHDA, CDR2 SQIVND (reference sequence). V lost 7 bases, J lost 1 base, and 13 bases lay in between. The chain's CDR3 is CASNLSGRNTEAFF. CDR3 bases: TGTGCCAGTAACTTGTCCGGGAGGAACACTGAAGCTTTCTTT.

The chain joins TRBV2 to TRBJ2-2; 7 bases line up with TRBD1. The CDR3 runs 15 residues. V gave up 4 bases and J gave up 0 bases; unmatched junction bases: 2. The V gene's germline CDR1 is SNHLY and CDR2 FYNNEI. CDR3 in amino acids: CASSAGGSNTGELFF. The DNA for the CDR3 is TGTGCCAGCAGTGCAGGGGGTTCGAACACCGGGGAGCTGTTTTTT.

The V call is TRBV10-3, the J call TRBJ2-1, with D perhaps TRBD2 (6 bases). Trimming stripped 0 bases from V and 1 base from J, with 13 bases between. The germline V gene has CDR1 ENHRY and CDR2 SYGVKD. This CDR3 spans 17 amino acids. The CDR3, as DNA: TGTGCCATCAGTGAGTCGATGGCAGGGAGGTCCTACAATGAGCAGTTCTTC. Amino acid sequence: CAISESMAGRSYNEQFF.

The chain uses TRBV4-1 and TRBJ2-1; D possibly corresponds to TRBD2 (6 bases). Germline V CDR1 and CDR2: MGHRA, YSYEKL. The V and J ends lost 4 bases and 0 bases respectively, with 10 bases between them. This CDR3 comprises 15 residues. CDR3 protein: CASSRSGSSYNEQFF. CDR3 nucleotides: TGCGCCAGCAGCCGTTCCGGGAGCTCCTACAATGAGCAGTTCTTC.

In this sample, this clone turned up once. The chain links TRBV10-2 to TRBJ1-1, with D perhaps TRBD1 (5 bases). From germline, CDR1 is WSHSY and CDR2 SAAADI. V lost 4 bases and J 1 base, leaving 10 bases between the germline ends. The CDR3 spans 14 residues. The CDR3 DNA is TGCGCCAGCAGTGTGGCAGGGCGGAACACTGAAGCTTTCTTT. It yields the protein CASSVAGRNTEAFF.

The chain uses TRBV11-1 and TRBJ2-3; 9 bases are shared with TRBD2. Germline CDR1 is SGHAT and CDR2 is FQDESV (reference sequence). Germline trimming cut 7 bases from V and 4 bases from J; bases unmatched to any gene: 12. The CDR3 totals 16 residues. The CDR3 loop is CASNKRSGGSPDTQYF. In DNA form, the CDR3 reads TGTGCCAGCAACAAACGGAGCGGGGGGTCGCCAGATACGCAGTATTTT.

This chain uses TRBV5-5 with TRBJ1-1; D unresolved. The length of the CDR3 is 13 residues. V was clipped by 3 bases and J by 0 bases, with 6 bases between them. Germline assignment: CDR1 SGHKS and CDR2 YYEKEE (reference sequence). CDR3 loop: CASSYDLNTEAFF. CDR3 in DNA: TGTGCCAGCAGCTACGATTTGAACACTGAAGCTTTCTTT.